These T cell receptor beta chains were read from a single sample in a study of blood T cells in healthy people across ages. TCRdb reprocessed the 5' RACE reads via MiXCR and lists one record per CDR3 protein. The table has approximately 1.5 million distinct CDR3 sequences, about 35% seen once; the top ten hold 10% to 12%. The specimen sequenced was blood. All receptors derive from a woman aged 25 to 39 in good health. Both conserved end residues are part of each CDR3. D genes are given only for firm matches. Clone size is given for some rows only: seen once, a few or many times, or a class if the clone is expanded.

D	V	J	size	DNA	CDR3
-	TRBV11-2	TRBJ2-3	few	TGTGCCAGCAGCTTAGTTGGGGGTAGAGGAGATACGCAGTATTTT	CASSLVGGRGDTQYF
-	TRBV5-1	TRBJ2-1	-	TGCGCCAGCAGCTTGTGGTCAGGGGGGGCCTACAATGAGCAGTTCTTC	CASSLWSGGAYNEQFF
TRBD2	TRBV28	TRBJ2-3	-	TGTGCCAGCAGTTCCCGACTAGCTAGGGACACAGATACGCAGTATTTT	CASSSRLARDTDTQYF
-	TRBV7-7	TRBJ1-1	-	TGTGCCGGCAGCTCTGAGGCTACGCACGTGGCTGAAGCTTTCTTT	CAGSSEATHVAEAFF
-	TRBV7-9	TRBJ2-1	-	TGTGCCAACAGCGGTTATGATGAGCAGTTCTTC	CANSGYDEQFF
-	TRBV5-1	TRBJ2-1	-	TGCGCCAGCGGGGGGTGGGATGAGCAGTTCTTC	CASGGWDEQFF
TRBD1	TRBV24-1	TRBJ2-1	-	TGTGCCACCAGTGATCCCTGGACAGGGGCCCACAATGAGCAGTTCTTC	CATSDPWTGAHNEQFF
TRBD2	TRBV10-3	TRBJ2-1	-	TGTGCCATCGGTGAGCCCATAGCGGGAGGGAGAGATGAGCAGTTCTTC	CAIGEPIAGGRDEQFF
-	TRBV19	TRBJ2-3	-	TGTGCCAGTAGTGCGGGGCCCACCGGAGATACGCAGTATTTT	CASSAGPTGDTQYF
TRBD1	TRBV20-1	TRBJ1-5	-	TGCAGTGCCTACGGGACAGGGAGTCAGCCCCAGCATTTT	CSAYGTGSQPQHF
-	TRBV12-3/TRBV12-4	TRBJ1-1	-	TGTGCCACACGGGCAGATATGAACACTGAAGCTTTCTTT	CATRADMNTEAFF
-	TRBV14	TRBJ2-7	few	TGTGCCAGCAGCCAAGACAGGGGTGGCAACGAGCAGTACTTC	CASSQDRGGNEQYF
-	TRBV7-2	TRBJ1-2	-	TGTGCCAGCAGCCCCGACAGAATAGGTTATGGCTACACCTTC	CASSPDRIGYGYTF
TRBD1	TRBV6-1	TRBJ1-5	-	TGTGCCAGCAGGGGGACAGGGGGGAATCAGCCCCAGCATTTT	CASRGTGGNQPQHF
TRBD1	TRBV10-2	TRBJ2-3	few	TGCGCCAGCTGTTCCGGGACAGGGGTTTCCACAGATACGCAGTATTTT	CASCSGTGVSTDTQYF
-	TRBV2	TRBJ1-6	once	TGTGCCAGCAGTGAAGGGGGACACAATAATTCACCCCTCCACTTT	CASSEGGHNNSPLHF
-	TRBV4-1	TRBJ2-7	-	TGCGCCAGCAGCCCTGTCAGCGGCTACGAGCAGTACTTC	CASSPVSGYEQYF
TRBD1	TRBV6-6	TRBJ2-2	once	TGTGCCAGCCGCCAGCGGACAGGGGCCGGGGAGCTGTTTTTT	CASRQRTGAGELFF
-	TRBV30	TRBJ1-4	-	TGTGCCTGGAGTTTTTACCGGACAGTGAATGAAAAACTGTTTTTT	CAWSFYRTVNEKLFF
-	TRBV24-1	TRBJ2-2	-	TGTGCCACCAGGAACAGGGAAAGAGACACCGGGGAGCTGTTTTTT	CATRNRERDTGELFF
TRBD1	TRBV18	TRBJ2-7	few	TGTGCCAGCTCAATTGACAGGGGCGAGCAGTACTTC	CASSIDRGEQYF
TRBD2	TRBV29-1	TRBJ2-7	-	TGCAGCGTTGGTGAGGGACTAGCGCACTCCTACGAGCAGTACTTC	CSVGEGLAHSYEQYF
-	TRBV2	TRBJ2-3	few	TGTGCCAGCAGTGAAATTTTGGAGGACGATACGCAGTATTTT	CASSEILEDDTQYF
TRBD2	TRBV6-2/TRBV6-3	TRBJ2-1	few	TGTGCCAGCAGTTACTCTCCGAGCGGGGACTCCTACAATGAGCAGTTCTTC	CASSYSPSGDSYNEQFF
TRBD2	TRBV7-9	TRBJ2-7	few	TGTGCCAGCAGCTTACCGCGGGAGGGAACGTACGAGCAGTACTTC	CASSLPREGTYEQYF
-	TRBV27	TRBJ2-3	-	TGTGCCAGCAGTTTGTTCAGGGGCGCAGATACGCAGTATTTT	CASSLFRGADTQYF